This TCR beta chain was documented in a study of cytomegalovirus exposure and HLA in healthy donors. Germline loops: CDR1 LNHNV, CDR2 YYDKDF (reference sequence). The CDR3 runs to 15 residues. Unmatched junction bases numbered 1, after V lost 1 base and J lost 3 bases. From the 120-subject validation cohort, which was separate from the roughly 610-subject first cohort, the donors were drawn. This clone occurred once. The antigen remains undetermined. Study-level findings and limits: The authors enumerated under 200 TCR beta chains as linked to cytomegalovirus. Cytomegalovirus status, reportedly, was diagnosed with high specificity and sensitivity by the classifier.

Some clones are missing from TCRdb's copy, which holds only in-frame ones; the method was immunoSEQ multiplex PCR. The sample has about 220,000 clones; 90% to 95% are singletons. The source of this sequence is a woman younger than 35 in good health and CMV-seronegative. The chain uses TRBV15 and TRBJ2-1, with 9 bases fitting TRBD1. Sequencing was done on a sample of PBMCs. In nucleotides, the CDR3 is TGTGCCACCAGCAGAGTGACAGGGGGCTACAATGAGCAGTTCTTC. Encoded protein: CATSRVTGGYNEQFF.